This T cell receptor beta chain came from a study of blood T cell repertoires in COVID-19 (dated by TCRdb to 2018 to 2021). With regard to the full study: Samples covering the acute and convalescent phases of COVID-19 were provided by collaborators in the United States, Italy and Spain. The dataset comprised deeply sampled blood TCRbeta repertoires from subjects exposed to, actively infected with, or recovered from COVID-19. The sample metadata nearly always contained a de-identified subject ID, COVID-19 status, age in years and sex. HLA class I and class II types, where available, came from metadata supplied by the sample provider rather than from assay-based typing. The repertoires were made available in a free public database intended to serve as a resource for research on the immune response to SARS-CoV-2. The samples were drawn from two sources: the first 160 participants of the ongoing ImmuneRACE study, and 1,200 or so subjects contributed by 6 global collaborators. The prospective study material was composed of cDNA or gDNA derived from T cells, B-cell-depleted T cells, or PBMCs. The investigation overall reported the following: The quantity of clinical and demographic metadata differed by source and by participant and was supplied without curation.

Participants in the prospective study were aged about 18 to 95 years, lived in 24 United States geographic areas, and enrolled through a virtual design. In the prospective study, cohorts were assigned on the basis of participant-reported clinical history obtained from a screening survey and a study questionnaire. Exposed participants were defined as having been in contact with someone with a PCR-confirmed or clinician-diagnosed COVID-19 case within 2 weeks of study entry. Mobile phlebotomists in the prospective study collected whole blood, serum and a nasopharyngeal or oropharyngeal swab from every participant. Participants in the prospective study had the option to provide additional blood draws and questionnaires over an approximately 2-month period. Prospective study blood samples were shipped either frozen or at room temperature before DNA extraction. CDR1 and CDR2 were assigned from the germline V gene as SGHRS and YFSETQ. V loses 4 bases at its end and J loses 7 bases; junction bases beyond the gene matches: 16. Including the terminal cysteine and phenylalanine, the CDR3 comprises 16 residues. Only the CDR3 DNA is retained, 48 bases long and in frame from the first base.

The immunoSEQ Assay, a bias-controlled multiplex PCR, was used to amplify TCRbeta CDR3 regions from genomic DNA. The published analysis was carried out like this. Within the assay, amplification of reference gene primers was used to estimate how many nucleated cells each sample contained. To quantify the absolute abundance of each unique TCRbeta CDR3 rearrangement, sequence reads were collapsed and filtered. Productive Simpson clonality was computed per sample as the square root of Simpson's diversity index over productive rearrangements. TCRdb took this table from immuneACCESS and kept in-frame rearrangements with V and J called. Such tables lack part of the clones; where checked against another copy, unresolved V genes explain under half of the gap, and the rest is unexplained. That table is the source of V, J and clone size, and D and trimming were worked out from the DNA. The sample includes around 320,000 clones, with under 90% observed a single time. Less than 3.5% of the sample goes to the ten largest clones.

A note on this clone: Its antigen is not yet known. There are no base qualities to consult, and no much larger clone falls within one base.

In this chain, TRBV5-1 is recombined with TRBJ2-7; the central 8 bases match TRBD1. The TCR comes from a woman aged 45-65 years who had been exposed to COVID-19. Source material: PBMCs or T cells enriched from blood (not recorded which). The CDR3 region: CASSPNAGQGAVEQYF. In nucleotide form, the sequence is TGCGCCAGCAGCCCGAATGCCGGCCAGGGGGCGGTGGAGCAGTACTTC.